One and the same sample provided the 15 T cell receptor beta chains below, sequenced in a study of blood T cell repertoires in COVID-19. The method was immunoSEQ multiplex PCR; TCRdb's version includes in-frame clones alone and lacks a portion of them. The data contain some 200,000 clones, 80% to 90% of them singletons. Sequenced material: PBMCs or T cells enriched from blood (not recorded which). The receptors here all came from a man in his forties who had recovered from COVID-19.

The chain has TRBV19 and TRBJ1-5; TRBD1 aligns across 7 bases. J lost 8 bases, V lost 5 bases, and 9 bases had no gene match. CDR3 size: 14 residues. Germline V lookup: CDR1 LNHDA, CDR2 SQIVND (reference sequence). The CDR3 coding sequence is TGTGCCAGTAGTGGAGGGACAGCCCAGAAGCCCCAGCATTTT. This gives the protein CASSGGTAQKPQHF.

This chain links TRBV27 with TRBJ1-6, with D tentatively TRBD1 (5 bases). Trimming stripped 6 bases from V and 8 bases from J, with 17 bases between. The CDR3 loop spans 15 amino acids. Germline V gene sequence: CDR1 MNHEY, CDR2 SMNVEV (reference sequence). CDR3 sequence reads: CASSGDSFRDSPLHF. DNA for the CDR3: TGTGCCAGCAGCGGAGACAGTTTTCGGGATTCACCCCTCCACTTT.

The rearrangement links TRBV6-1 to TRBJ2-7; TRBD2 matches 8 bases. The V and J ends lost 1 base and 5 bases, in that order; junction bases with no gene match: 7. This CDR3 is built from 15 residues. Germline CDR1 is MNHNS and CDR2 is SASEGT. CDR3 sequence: CASSEEVAGGDEQYF. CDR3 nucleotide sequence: TGTGCCAGCAGTGAAGAAGTGGCGGGAGGAGACGAGCAGTACTTC.

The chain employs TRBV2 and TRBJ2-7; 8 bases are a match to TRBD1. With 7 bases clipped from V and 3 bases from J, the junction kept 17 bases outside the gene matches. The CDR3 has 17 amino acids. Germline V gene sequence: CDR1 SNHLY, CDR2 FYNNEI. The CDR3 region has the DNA TGTGCCAGCAATCGCGGACAGGGCTTGGAAAAAGGCTACGAGCAGTACTTC. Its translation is CASNRGQGLEKGYEQYF.

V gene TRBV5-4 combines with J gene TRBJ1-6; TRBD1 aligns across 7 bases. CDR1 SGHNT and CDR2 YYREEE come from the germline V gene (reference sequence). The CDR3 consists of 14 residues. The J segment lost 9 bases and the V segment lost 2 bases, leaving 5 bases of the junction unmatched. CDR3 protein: CASSLGGGGSPLHF. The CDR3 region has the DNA TGTGCCAGCAGCTTAGGAGGGGGCGGTTCACCCCTCCACTTT.

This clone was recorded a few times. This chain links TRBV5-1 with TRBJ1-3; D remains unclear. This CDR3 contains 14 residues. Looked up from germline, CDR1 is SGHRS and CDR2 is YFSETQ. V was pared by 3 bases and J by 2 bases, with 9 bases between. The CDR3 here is CASSSSAAGNTIYF. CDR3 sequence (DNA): TGCGCCAGCAGCTCTTCTGCGGCTGGAAACACCATATATTTT.

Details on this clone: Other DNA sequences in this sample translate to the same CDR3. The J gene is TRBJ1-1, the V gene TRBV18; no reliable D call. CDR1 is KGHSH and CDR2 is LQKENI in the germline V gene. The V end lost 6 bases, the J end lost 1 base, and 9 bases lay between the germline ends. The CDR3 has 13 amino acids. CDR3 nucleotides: TGTGCCAGCTCCACTGGGAGGAACACTGAAGCTTTCTTT. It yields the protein CASSTGRNTEAFF.

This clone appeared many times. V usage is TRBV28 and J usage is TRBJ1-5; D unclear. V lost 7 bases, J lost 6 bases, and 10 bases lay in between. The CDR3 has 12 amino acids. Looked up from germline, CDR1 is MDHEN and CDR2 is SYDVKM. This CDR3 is CASNQDTQPQHF. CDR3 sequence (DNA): TGTGCCAGCAATCAGGATACTCAGCCCCAGCATTTT.

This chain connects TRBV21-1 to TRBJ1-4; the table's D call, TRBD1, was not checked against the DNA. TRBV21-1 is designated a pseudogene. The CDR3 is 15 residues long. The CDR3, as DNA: TGTGCCAGCAGCCGACACGACAGGGGTTATGAAAAACTGTTTTTT. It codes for CASSRHDRGYEKLFF.

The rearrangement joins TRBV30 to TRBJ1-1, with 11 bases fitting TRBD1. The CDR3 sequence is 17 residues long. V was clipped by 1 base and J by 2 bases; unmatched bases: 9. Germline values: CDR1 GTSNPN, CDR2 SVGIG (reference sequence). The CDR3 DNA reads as TGTGCCTGGAGTGCTCTGGACAGGGGGCGTTCCAACACTGAAGCTTTCTTT. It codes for CAWSALDRGRSNTEAFF.

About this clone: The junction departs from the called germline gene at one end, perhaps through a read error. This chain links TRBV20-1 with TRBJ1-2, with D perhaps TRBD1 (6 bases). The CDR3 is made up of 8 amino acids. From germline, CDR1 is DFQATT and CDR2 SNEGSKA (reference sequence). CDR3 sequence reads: CRGGRGPF. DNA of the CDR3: TGCAGAGGGGGACGGGGCCCATTC.

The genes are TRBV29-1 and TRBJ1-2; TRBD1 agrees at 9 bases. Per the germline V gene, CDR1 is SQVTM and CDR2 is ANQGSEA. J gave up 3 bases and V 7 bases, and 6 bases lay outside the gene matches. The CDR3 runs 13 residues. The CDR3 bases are TGCAGCGATTGGGACAGGGTGGACTATGGCTACACCTTC. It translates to CSDWDRVDYGYTF.

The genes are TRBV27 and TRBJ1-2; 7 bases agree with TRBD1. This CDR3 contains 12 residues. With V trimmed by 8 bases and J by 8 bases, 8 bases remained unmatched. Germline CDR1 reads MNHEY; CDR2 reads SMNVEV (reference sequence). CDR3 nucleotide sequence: TGTGCCAGCTCACCGACAGGGAACGGCTACACCTTC. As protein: CASSPTGNGYTF.

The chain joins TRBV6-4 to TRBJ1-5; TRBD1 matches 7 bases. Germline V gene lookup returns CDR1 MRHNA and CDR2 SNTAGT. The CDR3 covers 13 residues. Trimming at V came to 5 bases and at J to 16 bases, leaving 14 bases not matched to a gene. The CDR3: CASSSRPGQKRHF. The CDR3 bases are TGTGCCAGCAGTTCGAGGCCGGGACAGAAACGACATTTT.

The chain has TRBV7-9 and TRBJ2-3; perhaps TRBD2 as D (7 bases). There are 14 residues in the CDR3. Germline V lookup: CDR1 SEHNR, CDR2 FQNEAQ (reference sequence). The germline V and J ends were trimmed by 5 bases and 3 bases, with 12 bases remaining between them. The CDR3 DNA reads TGTGCCAGCAGCCAGAGGGGGGGGACAGATACGCAGTATTTT. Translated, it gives CASSQRGGTDTQYF.